This T cell receptor beta chain was sequenced in a study of shared clonotypes between healthy human individuals. Notes on the study in general: Despite large depth, sorted-subset datasets appeared incompletely sequenced. It was the non-shared clonotypes that had lower generation probabilities than clonotypes shared by all four donors. Estimated richness values were generally larger in naive subsets than in memory subsets.

Concerning this clone itself: Its matching antigen is unknown.

Germline V gene data show CDR1 as LNHDA and CDR2 as SQIVND (reference sequence). The CDR3 covers 15 residues. Between the trimmed V and J ends, which lost 6 bases and 1 base, there was a span of 16 bases. Data came from immunoSEQ multiplex PCR; TCRdb stores just in-frame clones and leaves some out. The profile covers about 680,000 clones, with about 80% appearing a single time and 1.5% to 2% taken by the ten largest. Subsets obtained from CD4+ cells comprised CD45RA+ naive and CD45RA-negative memory cells. The chain combines TRBV19 with TRBJ2-7; D tentatively fits TRBD1 or TRBD2 (5 bases each). The sample taken for sequencing was memory CD4+ T cells sorted from blood. Subset: CD45RA-negative fraction. The sequence was collected from a woman between 25 and 40 years old in good health. The CDR3 sequence is CASRFTGTASYEQYF. CDR3 sequence (DNA): TGTGCCAGTAGATTTACCGGGACCGCATCCTACGAGCAGTACTTC.